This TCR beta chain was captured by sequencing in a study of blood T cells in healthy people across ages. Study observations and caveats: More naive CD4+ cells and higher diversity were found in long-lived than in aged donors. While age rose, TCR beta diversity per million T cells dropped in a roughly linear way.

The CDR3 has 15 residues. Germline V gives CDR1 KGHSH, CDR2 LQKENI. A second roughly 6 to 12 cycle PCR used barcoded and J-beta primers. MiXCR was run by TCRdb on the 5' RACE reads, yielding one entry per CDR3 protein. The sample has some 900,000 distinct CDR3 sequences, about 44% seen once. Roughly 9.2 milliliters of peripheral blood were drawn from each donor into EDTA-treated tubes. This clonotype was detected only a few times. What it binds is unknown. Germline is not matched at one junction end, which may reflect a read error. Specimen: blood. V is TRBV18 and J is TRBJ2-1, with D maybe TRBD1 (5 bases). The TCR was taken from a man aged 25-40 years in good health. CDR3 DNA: TGTGCCAGCTCGCCACAAGCAGGGTCAGTCAATGAGCAGTTCTTC. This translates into CASSPQAGSVNEQFF.